One T cell receptor (beta chain) is described in this entry. Its specificity is not known. The data were taken from a study of T cell responses to AZD1222 COVID-19 vaccine. Study-level findings and limits: The study reported that nearly half of spike-specific TCRs target unmutated variant regions.

There are 13 residues in the CDR3. Trimming took 3 bases from V and 3 from J, leaving 8 bases between them. TCRdb's table, derived via immunoSEQ multiplex PCR, lists solely in-frame clones and lacks some. This table has around 84,000 clones, nearly 90% appearing once. The source of this sequence is an adult in good health. This chain connects TRBV12-3 or TRBV12-4 to TRBJ1-1; a possible D gene is TRBD1 (6 bases). The specimen comprised peripheral blood, sampled on day 0 of AZD1222 vaccination. The DNA of the CDR3 is TGTGCCAGCAGTTTTAGGACAGACACTGAAGCTTTCTTT. It yields the protein CASSFRTDTEAFF.